This is a list of T cell receptor beta chains from one sample in a study of blood T cell repertoires in COVID-19. Measured with immunoSEQ multiplex PCR; TCRdb has only the in-frame clones, and not every one. Among 99,000 or so clones listed, more than 70% were seen once. The material sequenced was peripheral blood. These receptors all come from a woman aged 60-70 years in a cohort sampled during active or convalescent COVID-19. Each CDR3 is given with its conserved first and last residue. Each record gives: J gene, V gene, clone size, D gene, CDR3 protein, CDR3 DNA. D genes are given only for firm matches. Not all rows give a size; the values are once, few, many and, for expanded clones, a class.

>TRBJ1-6|TRBV5-1|NA|NA
CASSLWAGANNSPLHF
TGCGCCAGCAGCTTGTGGGCAGGGGCTAATAATTCACCCCTCCACTTT
>TRBJ2-1|TRBV29-1|NA|NA
CSVQNQVSSYNEQFF
TGCAGCGTCCAAAACCAGGTTAGCTCCTACAATGAGCAGTTCTTC
>TRBJ1-5|TRBV27|NA|NA
CASSGQNSNQPQHF
TGTGCCAGCTCGGGACAAAATAGCAATCAGCCCCAGCATTTT
>TRBJ2-6|TRBV18|few|NA
CASSAGYGANVLTF
TGTGCCAGCTCAGCAGGGTACGGGGCCAACGTCCTGACTTTC
>TRBJ2-2|TRBV9|NA|NA
CASSVDTGELFF
TGTGCCAGCAGCGTCGACACCGGGGAGCTGTTTTTT
>TRBJ2-1|TRBV19|NA|NA
CASSIRAGERNEQFF
TGTGCCAGTAGTATAAGGGCAGGGGAGAGAAATGAGCAGTTCTTC
>TRBJ1-4|TRBV12-3/TRBV12-4|NA|NA
CASSGDSGLFF
TGTGCCAGCAGTGGGGACTCCGGCCTGTTTTTT
>TRBJ2-3|TRBV11-3|NA|NA
CASSLEGGDTQYF
TGTGCCAGCAGCTTAGAGGGGGGAGATACGCAGTATTTT
>TRBJ1-5|TRBV5-5|once|NA
CASSFDPGPGQPQHF
TGTGCCAGCAGCTTCGATCCCGGACCAGGGCAGCCCCAGCATTTT
>TRBJ1-3|TRBV28|few|NA
CASSSHDSSSGNTIYF
TGTGCCAGCAGTTCCCACGACAGCAGCTCTGGAAACACCATATATTTT
>TRBJ1-1|TRBV4-1|few|NA
CASSQDEGGSTEAFF
TGCGCCAGCAGCCAAGATGAGGGAGGCTCCACTGAAGCTTTCTTT
>TRBJ1-3|TRBV19|NA|NA
CASSGADEASGNTIYF
TGTGCCAGTAGTGGGGCGGATGAGGCCTCTGGAAACACCATATATTTT
>TRBJ2-2|TRBV19|NA|TRBD2
CASRSTSGRITGELFF
TGTGCCAGTAGGTCGACTAGCGGGAGGATCACCGGGGAGCTGTTTTTT
>TRBJ2-3|TRBV5-4|NA|NA
CATHPVPTSTDTQYF
TGTGCCACCCACCCGGTGCCGACTAGCACAGATACGCAGTATTTT
>TRBJ2-2|TRBV9|NA|TRBD2
CASSLPGLAGVQTGELFF
TGTGCCAGCAGCCTACCGGGACTAGCGGGAGTTCAAACCGGGGAGCTGTTTTTT
>TRBJ1-1|TRBV5-1|NA|NA
CASSSQPGDTEAFF
TGCGCCAGCAGCTCCCAACCGGGGGACACTGAAGCTTTCTTT
>TRBJ1-2|TRBV14|NA|NA
CASSQDSGAPGQYGYTF
TGTGCCAGCAGCCAAGATAGTGGGGCGCCTGGGCAATATGGCTACACCTTC
>TRBJ2-7|TRBV18|once|TRBD1
CASSGQGAYEQYF
TGTGCCAGCTCGGGACAGGGGGCCTACGAGCAGTACTTC
>TRBJ1-5|TRBV9|NA|NA
CASSVGQGNQPQHF
TGTGCCAGCAGCGTAGGTCAGGGCAATCAGCCCCAGCATTTT
>TRBJ1-5|TRBV9|NA|NA
CASSVSGDSNQPQHF
TGTGCCAGCAGCGTATCGGGGGATAGCAATCAGCCCCAGCATTTT
>TRBJ2-1|TRBV3-1/TRBV3-2|NA|TRBD2
CASSQDRGWTSGRANEQFF
TGTGCCAGCAGCCAAGATAGGGGTTGGACTAGCGGGAGGGCCAATGAGCAGTTCTTC
>TRBJ2-5|TRBV9|NA|TRBD2
CASSTGTSGTETQYF
TGTGCCAGCAGCACCGGGACTAGCGGGACTGAGACCCAGTACTTC
>TRBJ2-5|TRBV18|NA|TRBD2
CASSLRTSGKETQYF
TGTGCCAGCTCCCTTAGGACTAGCGGGAAAGAGACCCAGTACTTC
>TRBJ1-5|TRBV5-5|NA|NA
CASSLGVNYEEPQPQHF
TGTGCCAGCAGCTTGGGAGTAAACTACGAGGAGCCTCAGCCCCAGCATTTT
>TRBJ2-3|TRBV2|NA|TRBD2
CASSERTSGAWEYF
TGTGCCAGCAGTGAAAGGACTAGCGGGGCGTGGGAGTATTTT
>TRBJ1-1|TRBV11-2|NA|NA
CASSLGAREAFF
TGTGCCAGCAGCTTAGGGGCGAGAGAAGCTTTCTTT
>TRBJ1-4|TRBV5-1|NA|NA
CASSLGSSNEKLFF
TGCGCCAGCAGCTTGGGCAGTTCTAATGAAAAACTGTTTTTT
>TRBJ2-3|TRBV12-3/TRBV12-4|NA|TRBD1
CATTDRVTDTQYF
TGTGCCACTACAGACAGGGTTACAGATACGCAGTATTTT
>TRBJ1-2|TRBV7-8|NA|NA
CASSSVGRDANYGYTF
TGTGCCAGCAGCTCAGTGGGGAGAGACGCTAACTATGGCTACACCTTC
>TRBJ2-3|TRBV2|medium-sized|TRBD1
CASSPGTGSDTQYF
TGTGCCAGCAGTCCCGGGACAGGGTCAGATACGCAGTATTTT
>TRBJ1-5|TRBV4-1|NA|NA
CASSQPGLAAQHF
TGCGCCAGCAGCCAACCCGGACTAGCAGCGCAGCATTTT
>TRBJ2-1|TRBV9|NA|NA
CASSVRGGVNEQFF
TGTGCCAGCAGCGTCCGGGGAGGCGTCAATGAGCAGTTCTTC
>TRBJ2-7|TRBV27|few|NA
CASSPYYGVYEQYF
TGTGCCAGCAGTCCCTATTACGGGGTCTACGAGCAGTACTTC
>TRBJ2-1|TRBV5-1|NA|TRBD2
CASSLGSGGVNEQFF
TGCGCCAGCAGCTTGGGAAGCGGGGGGGTCAATGAGCAGTTCTTC